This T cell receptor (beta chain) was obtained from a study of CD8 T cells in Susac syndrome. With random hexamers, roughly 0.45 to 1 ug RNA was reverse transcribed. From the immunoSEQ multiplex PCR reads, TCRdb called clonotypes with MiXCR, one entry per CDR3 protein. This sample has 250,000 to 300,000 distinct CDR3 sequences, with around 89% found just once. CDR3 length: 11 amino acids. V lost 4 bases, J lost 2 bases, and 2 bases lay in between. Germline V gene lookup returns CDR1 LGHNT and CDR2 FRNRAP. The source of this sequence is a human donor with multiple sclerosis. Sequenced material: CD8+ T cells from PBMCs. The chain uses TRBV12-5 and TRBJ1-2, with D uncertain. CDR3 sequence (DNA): TGTGCTAGTGGTTCGAACTATGGCTACACCTTC. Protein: CASGSNYGYTF.